This entry lists 22 T cell receptor beta chains sequenced from one sample in a study of CXCR3-negative and CXCR3-positive naive CD8 T cells. General observations from the study: Naive cells that were CXCR3-positive had more hydrophobic TRB CDR3s (compared with CXCR3-negative naive cells).

No cognate antigen is known for these TCRs. The TRB libraries of cDNA were built by UMI-labeled 5' RACE. For each CDR3 protein, TCRdb gives one entry from its re-call of the 5' RACE reads, without DNA. The sample shows under 85,000 distinct CDR3 sequences, and about 0.62% sits with its ten largest clones. The specimen was naive CXCR3+ CD8+ T cells from blood. Specified subset: CD45RO-CCR7+CD27+CD95- naive CD8+ T cells expressing CXCR3 (TNR3+). These receptors were obtained from a human donor in good health. Some clones in this sample may be carry-over from other donors' samples.

This sequence joins TRBV25-1 and TRBJ2-3; TCRdb outputs TRBD2, but without DNA this stays unchecked. Germline CDR1 MGHDK, CDR2 SYGVNS. The CDR3 covers 17 residues. This chain's CDR3 is CASSAPWDLWSTDTQYF.

The J gene is TRBJ2-3, the V gene TRBV28. The CDR3 is 16 amino acids. Germline V gives CDR1 MDHEN, CDR2 SYDVKM. CDR3 sequence: CASSFRTGWDTDTQYF.

The CDR3 sequence is CASSFTGTLSYEQYF. The rearrangement links TRBV28 to TRBJ2-7; TCRdb outputs TRBD1, but without DNA this stays unchecked. This CDR3 is 15 amino acids long. The germline gives CDR1 MDHEN, CDR2 SYDVKM.

This CDR3 reads CTSSLRGGLPYEQYF. This chain uses TRBV28 with TRBJ2-7; TCRdb picks TRBD2, but there is no DNA to check that call. Germline V gene sequence: CDR1 MDHEN, CDR2 SYDVKM. This CDR3 is 15 amino acids long. The full variable domain, its missing parts supplied by reference TRBV28 and TRBJ2-7, is DVKVTQSSRYLVKRTGEKVFLECVQDMDHENMFWYRQDPGLGLRLIYFSYDVKMKEKGDIPEGYSVSREKKERFSLILESASTNQTSMYLCTSSLRGGLPYEQYFGPGTRLTVT.

V usage is TRBV12-3 or TRBV12-4 and J usage is TRBJ2-2. The CDR3 totals 18 residues. The CDR3 protein is CASSLEGILAANTGELFF.

The chain is built from TRBV6-6 and TRBJ2-1; the D gene TCRdb calls, TRBD2, cannot be checked with no DNA. CDR1 and CDR2 (germline): MNHNY, SVGAGI (reference sequence). The CDR3 covers 14 residues. The CDR3 sequence is CASSYSTGRNEQFF.

The chain couples TRBV6-5 to TRBJ2-2; TCRdb's D call of TRBD2 is untestable without DNA. The CDR3 loop spans 23 amino acids. Germline lookup yields CDR1 MNHEY and CDR2 SVGAGI. CDR3 in amino acids: CASSYTPYSSGGGADKHTGELFF.

The genes are TRBV6-2 or TRBV6-3 and TRBJ1-2; TCRdb calls TRBD1, which cannot be checked without DNA. In germline, CDR1 is MNHEY, CDR2 SVGEGT. The CDR3 length is 13 residues. CDR3 residues: CASSVRDMEGYTF.

The chain uses TRBV11-2 and TRBJ2-2; TCRdb designates TRBD2, a call that cannot be tested without DNA. The CDR3 runs 15 residues. Per germline, CDR1 SGHAT and CDR2 FQNNGV. The CDR3: CASSLVPGGTGELFF.

The chain recombines TRBV7-6 with TRBJ2-2; as DNA is missing, the TRBD1 call by TCRdb cannot be tested. CDR1 is SGHVS, CDR2 FNYEAQ, per germline. The CDR3 has 19 amino acids. The CDR3 loop is CASSLKLVLRQGVPGELFF.

CDR3 sequence reads: CASSYAGGMSSFF. V is TRBV6-5 and J is TRBJ1-1; the D call of TRBD1 rests on TCRdb alone, since no DNA is present to check it. The CDR3 has 13 residues. The germline CDR1 and CDR2 sequences are MNHEY and SVGAGI.

V usage is TRBV5-1 and J usage is TRBJ2-7; TCRdb outputs TRBD1, but without DNA this stays unchecked. CDR1 is SGHRS, CDR2 YFSETQ, per germline. The CDR3 loop spans 14 amino acids. The CDR3 sequence: CASSPLSEQGEQYF.

The chain joins TRBV7-6 to TRBJ2-3. The CDR3 is 13 residues long. The germline CDR1 and CDR2 sequences are SGHVS and FNYEAQ. The CDR3 spells CASSVGGTNTQYF.

This chain uses TRBV7-9 with TRBJ2-1; TCRdb names TRBD1, which stays unverified in the absence of DNA. This CDR3 comprises 17 residues. Germline CDR1 reads SEHNR; CDR2 reads FQNEAQ (reference sequence). CDR3 region: CASSPQGDGGAYNEQFF. Full variable domain (missing parts from reference TRBV7-9 and TRBJ2-1): DTGVSQNPRHKITKRGQNVTFRCDPISEHNRLYWYRQTLGQGPEFLTYFQNEAQLEKSRLLSDRFSAERPKGSFSTLEIQRTEQGDSAMYLCASSPQGDGGAYNEQFFGPGTRLTVL.

The chain recombines TRBV28 with TRBJ1-4. Per the germline V gene, CDR1 is MDHEN and CDR2 is SYDVKM. The CDR3 runs 13 residues. The CDR3 protein is CASSLERNEKLFF. The full variable domain, with the rest looked up from reference TRBV28 and TRBJ1-4, is DVKVTQSSRYLVKRTGEKVFLECVQDMDHENMFWYRQDPGLGLRLIYFSYDVKMKEKGDIPEGYSVSREKKERFSLILESASTNQTSMYLCASSLERNEKLFFGSGTQLSVL.

This chain joins TRBV4-3 and TRBJ2-1; lacking DNA, the TRBD2 call made by TCRdb goes unchecked. Germline loops: CDR1 LGHNA, CDR2 YSLEER. The CDR3 extends over 18 amino acids. The chain's CDR3 is CASSQDRTEGYRLDEQFF.

The CDR3 reads CASNLDEGPDYEQYF. The chain carries TRBV7-9 and TRBJ2-7; there is no DNA to check the TCRdb D call of TRBD1. Germline CDR1 SEHNR, CDR2 FQNEAQ (reference sequence). This CDR3 has 15 residues.

This sequence joins TRBV10-3 and TRBJ1-6. The CDR3 extends over 17 amino acids. CDR1 ENHRY and CDR2 SYGVKD come from the germline V gene. The CDR3 sequence is CAISPVIESSYNSPLHF.

The V call is TRBV6-2 or TRBV6-3, the J call TRBJ2-2; TCRdb returns TRBD1, unconfirmable since there is no DNA. The CDR3 consists of 13 residues. Per the germline V gene, CDR1 is MNHEY and CDR2 is SVGEGT. CDR3 protein: CASSSTGTGELFF.

The rearrangement uses TRBV28 and TRBJ2-1; lacking DNA, the TRBD2 call made by TCRdb goes unchecked. The germline V gene encodes CDR1 MDHEN and CDR2 SYDVKM. CDR3 size: 13 residues. This CDR3 is CASSAGGPIEQFF.

V gene TRBV29-1 combines with J gene TRBJ2-2. There are 14 residues in the CDR3. From germline, CDR1 is SQVTM and CDR2 ANQGSEA. CDR3 residues: CSVEQFANTGELFF.

This rearrangement joins TRBV6-5 to TRBJ2-2; TCRdb reports TRBD1, a call that lacks DNA to check it against. There are 14 residues in the CDR3. Looked up from germline, CDR1 is MNHEY and CDR2 is SVGAGI. CDR3 sequence: CASRPGTETGELFF.